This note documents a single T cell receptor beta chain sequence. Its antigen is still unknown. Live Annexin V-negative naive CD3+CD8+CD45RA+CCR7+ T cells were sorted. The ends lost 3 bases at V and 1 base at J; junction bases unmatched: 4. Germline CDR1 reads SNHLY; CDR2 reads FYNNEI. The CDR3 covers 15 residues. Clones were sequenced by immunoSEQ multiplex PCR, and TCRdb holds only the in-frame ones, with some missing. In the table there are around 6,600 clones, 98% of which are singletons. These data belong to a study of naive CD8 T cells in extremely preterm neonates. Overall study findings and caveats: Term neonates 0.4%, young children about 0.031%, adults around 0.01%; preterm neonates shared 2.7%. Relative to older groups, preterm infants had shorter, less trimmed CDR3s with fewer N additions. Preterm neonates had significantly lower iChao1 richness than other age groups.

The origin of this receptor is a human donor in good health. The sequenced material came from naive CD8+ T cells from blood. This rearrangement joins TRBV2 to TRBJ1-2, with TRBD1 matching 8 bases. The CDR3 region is CASSDRTGNNYGYTF. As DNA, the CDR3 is TGTGCCAGCAGTGACCGGACAGGGAATAACTATGGCTACACCTTC. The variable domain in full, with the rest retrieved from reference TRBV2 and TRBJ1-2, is EPEVTQTPSHQVTQMGQEVILRCVPISNHLYFYWYRQILGQKVEFLVSFYNNEISEKSEIFDDQFSVERPDGSNFTLKIRSTKLEDSAMYFCASSDRTGNNYGYTFGSGTRLTVV.